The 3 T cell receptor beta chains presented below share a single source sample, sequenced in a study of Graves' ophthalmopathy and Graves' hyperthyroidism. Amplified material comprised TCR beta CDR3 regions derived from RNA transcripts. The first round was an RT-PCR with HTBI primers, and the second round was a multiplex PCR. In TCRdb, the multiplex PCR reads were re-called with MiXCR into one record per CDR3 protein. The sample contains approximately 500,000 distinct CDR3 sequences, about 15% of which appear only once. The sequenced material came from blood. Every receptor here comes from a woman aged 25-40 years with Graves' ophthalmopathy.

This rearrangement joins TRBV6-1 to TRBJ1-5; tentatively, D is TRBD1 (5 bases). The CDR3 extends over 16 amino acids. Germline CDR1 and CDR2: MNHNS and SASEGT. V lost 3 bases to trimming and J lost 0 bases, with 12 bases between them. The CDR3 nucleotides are TGTGCCAGCAGTGATCAGGGTGGCCTTAGCAATCAGCCCCAGCATTTT. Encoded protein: CASSDQGGLSNQPQHF.

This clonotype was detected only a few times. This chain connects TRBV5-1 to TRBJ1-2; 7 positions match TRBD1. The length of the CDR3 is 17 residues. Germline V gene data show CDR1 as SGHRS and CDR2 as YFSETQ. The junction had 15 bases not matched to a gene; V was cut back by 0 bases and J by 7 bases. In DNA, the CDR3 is TGCGCCAGCAGCTTGGCTGACCCAGGGGGTGGATTAGGTGGCTACACCTTC. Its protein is CASSLADPGGGLGGYTF.

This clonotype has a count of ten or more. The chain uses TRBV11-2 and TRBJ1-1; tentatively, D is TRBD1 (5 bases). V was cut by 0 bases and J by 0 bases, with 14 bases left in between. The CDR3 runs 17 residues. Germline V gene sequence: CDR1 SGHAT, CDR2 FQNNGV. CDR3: CASSLDWGTWMNTEAFF. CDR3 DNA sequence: TGTGCCAGCAGCTTAGATTGGGGGACCTGGATGAACACTGAAGCTTTCTTT.